Reported below is one T cell receptor (beta chain). Its antigen is unidentified. V dropped 8 bases and J dropped 0 bases, with 8 bases sitting between them. The germline CDR1 and CDR2 sequences are LNHDA and SQIVND (reference sequence). The CDR3 consists of 14 residues. PCR employed 60 Vbeta and 13 Jbeta primers. Assay used: immunoSEQ multiplex PCR; TCRdb lists only in-frame clones, some missing. The data show approximately 170,000 clones, with approximately 70% seen just once and 5.4% held by the top ten. This sample is drawn from a study of cytomegalovirus exposure and HLA in healthy donors. Study-wide results and limits: According to reports, the classifier identified cytomegalovirus status with high specificity and sensitivity. Immune exposure information available was restricted to CMV serostatus. Rarity held for most TCR sequences, but there were some public TCRs that occurred in many donors.

This clonotype was obtained from a woman younger than 35 in good health and CMV-seropositive. The specimen sequenced was PBMCs. This chain connects TRBV19 to TRBJ2-6; weak D call: TRBD1 (6 bases). The CDR3, as DNA: TGTGCCAGTTCAGGGGTCTCTGGGGCCAACGTCCTGACTTTC. Its translation is CASSGVSGANVLTF.